This TCR beta chain came from a study of Graves' ophthalmopathy and Graves' hyperthyroidism. RNA transcripts were the template, and TCR beta CDR3 regions were amplified from them. HTBI primers primed a first-round RT-PCR, and a second-round multiplex PCR followed. TCRdb ran MiXCR on the multiplex PCR reads and lists one entry per CDR3 protein. The sample lists about 380,000 distinct CDR3 sequences; approximately 15% were seen once. This clonotype has at least ten counts. CDR3 length: 15 residues. The V end was cut by 3 bases, the J end by 5 bases, with 16 bases between. The sample taken for sequencing was peripheral blood. This clonotype was sampled from a woman younger than 35 with stable Graves' hyperthyroidism. V gene TRBV12-3 or TRBV12-4 combines with J gene TRBJ2-5, with D maybe TRBD2 (6 bases). The CDR3 here is CASSLLGGEVETQYF. CDR3 coding DNA: TGTGCCAGCAGTTTGCTTGGCGGGGAGGTGGAGACCCAGTACTTC.